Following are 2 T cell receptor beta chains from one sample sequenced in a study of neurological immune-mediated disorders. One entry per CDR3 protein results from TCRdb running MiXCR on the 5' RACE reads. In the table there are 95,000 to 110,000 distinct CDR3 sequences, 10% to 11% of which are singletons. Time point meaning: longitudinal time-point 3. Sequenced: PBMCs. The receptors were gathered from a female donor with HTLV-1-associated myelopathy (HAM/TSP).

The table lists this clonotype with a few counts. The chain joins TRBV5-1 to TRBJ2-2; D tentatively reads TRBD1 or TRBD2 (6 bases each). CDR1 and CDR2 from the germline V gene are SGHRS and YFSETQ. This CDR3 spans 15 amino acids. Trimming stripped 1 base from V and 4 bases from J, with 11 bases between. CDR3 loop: CASSLRGGFTGELFF. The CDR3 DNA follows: TGCGCCAGCAGCTTGAGAGGGGGGTTCACCGGGGAGCTGTTTTTT. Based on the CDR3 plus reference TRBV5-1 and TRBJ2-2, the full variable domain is KAGVTQTPRYLIKTRGQQVTLSCSPISGHRSVSWYQQTPGQGLQFLFEYFSETQRNKGNFPGRFSGRQFSNSRSEMNVSTLELGDSALYLCASSLRGGFTGELFFGEGSRLTVL.

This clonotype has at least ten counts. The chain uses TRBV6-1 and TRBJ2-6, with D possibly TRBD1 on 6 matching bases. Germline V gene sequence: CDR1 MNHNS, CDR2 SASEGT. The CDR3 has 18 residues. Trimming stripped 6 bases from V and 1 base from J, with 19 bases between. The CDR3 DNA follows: TGTGCCAGCAGACTGGTGACAGGTTCTCGATCTGGGGCCAACGTCCTGACTTTC. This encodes CASRLVTGSRSGANVLTF.